This T cell receptor (beta chain) was profiled in a study of T-cell reconstitution after alpha-beta-depleted transplantation in children. Construction of the TCRbeta library involved unique molecular identifiers. TCRdb fed the PCR reads into MiXCR, producing one record per CDR3 protein. This table has about 640,000 distinct CDR3 sequences, 15% to 20% appearing once. This clonotype was observed at least ten times. This CDR3 comprises 14 residues. V was pared by 5 bases and J by 1 base, with 14 bases between. Germline V gene data show CDR1 as SQVTM and CDR2 as ANQGSEA. This chain connects TRBV29-1 to TRBJ1-1; D call uncertain. The sequencing used PBMCs from the stem cell graft donor, collected from the stem cell graft. The clonotype was recovered from a human donor who donated a stem cell graft to a child with acute myeloid leukemia. CDR3 sequence (DNA): TGCAGCGTTCGTTTGGCGGGATCGAACACTGAAGCTTTCTTT. This sequence encodes CSVRLAGSNTEAFF.